The sample holds a few counts of the clone carrying this T cell receptor (beta chain). Its specificity is unknown. The data are from a study of blood T cells in healthy people across ages. Overall study results and limits: Roughly linear age-related decline in beta diversity appeared, significant by age approximately 41.

Trimming pared 2 bases from V and 0 bases from J, leaving 7 bases between. The CDR3 totals 14 residues. The germline V gene encodes CDR1 SGHVS and CDR2 FQNEAQ. Together with a sample-barcoded 5' primer, a J-beta primer mix was included in a second PCR lasting about 6 to 12 cycles. TCRdb reanalysed the 5' RACE reads using MiXCR and keeps one entry per CDR3 protein. This sample has around 800,000 distinct CDR3 sequences; 25% to 30% occur once, and the top ten carry under 3%. The same sample was also used in a study of T cells of mothers and their children. That paper states: Nine systemically healthy Caucasian donors: three mothers, six children.

Sequencing was carried out using blood. The chain has TRBV7-8 and TRBJ1-2; unclear D gene. This receptor was obtained from a boy aged 5-17 years in good health. The DNA for the CDR3 is TGTGCCAGCAGCTTACGATTAGCTAACTATGGCTACACCTTC. The encoded protein is CASSLRLANYGYTF.